The clone carrying this T cell receptor beta chain was picked up one time. TCRdb's copy holds only in-frame clones and misses some; the assay was immunoSEQ multiplex PCR. This sample has some 49,000 clones, with 85% to 95% found just once. These data are taken from a study of T cell changes during pregnancy in multiple sclerosis. The CDR3 has 13 amino acids. Germline V gene sequence: CDR1 SGHKS, CDR2 YYEKEE (reference sequence). The V end lost 4 bases, the J end lost 7 bases, and 12 bases lay between the germline ends. The chain has TRBV5-5 and TRBJ2-1; maybe TRBD2 (6 bases). The sequences come from CD4+ T cells from peripheral blood mononuclear cells, collected in the second trimester of pregnancy. The TCR sequence derives from a female donor in good health, enrolled as a control in a pregnancy study. The CDR3 reads CASSLGTDNEQFF. Here the CDR3 DNA reads TGTGCCAGCAGCCTCGGGACTGATAATGAGCAGTTCTTC.